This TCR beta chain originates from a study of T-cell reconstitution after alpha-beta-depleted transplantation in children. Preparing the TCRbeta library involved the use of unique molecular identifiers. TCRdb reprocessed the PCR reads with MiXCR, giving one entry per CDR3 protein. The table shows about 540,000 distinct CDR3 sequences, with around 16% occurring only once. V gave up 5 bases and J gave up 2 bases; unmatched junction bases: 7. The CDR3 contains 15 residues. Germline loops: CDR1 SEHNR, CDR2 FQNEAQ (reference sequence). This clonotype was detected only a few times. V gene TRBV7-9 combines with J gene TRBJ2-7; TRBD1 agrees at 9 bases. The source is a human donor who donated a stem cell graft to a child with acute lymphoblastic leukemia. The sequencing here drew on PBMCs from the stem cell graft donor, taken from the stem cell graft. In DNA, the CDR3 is TGTGCCAGCAGCCCTGGACAGGGGTCGACCTACGAGCAGTACTTC. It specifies CASSPGQGSTYEQYF.